This TCR beta chain was obtained from a study of shared clonotypes between healthy human individuals. Study-wide findings and caveats: How much donors shared clonotypes was expected to be affected by sequencing depth. Clonotypes which were not shared had lower generation probabilities than clonotypes that all four donors shared. What naive subsets generally showed was a larger estimated richness than memory subsets showed.

Worth noting for this clone: Antigen: not known.

CDR3 length: 19 residues. V was trimmed by 1 base and J by 0 bases, leaving 22 bases between them. Germline V lookup: CDR1 LNHNV, CDR2 YYDKDF (reference sequence). Investigators spread the genomic DNA of each subset evenly over several immunoSEQ plates. Profiled with immunoSEQ multiplex PCR; TCRdb holds only in-frame clones, not every one. The sample holds 2.5 million or so clones, over 85% seen once. The rearrangement joins TRBV15 to TRBJ2-7; D ambiguous. This clonotype was sampled from a man younger than 35 in good health. Sequenced material: naive CD4+ T cells sorted from blood. Documented subset: CD45RA+ positively selected. The CDR3, as DNA: TGTGCCACCAGCAGAGGGGTCAAACATCAGCGTTATAGCTCCTACGAGCAGTACTTC. Its translation: CATSRGVKHQRYSSYEQYF.